This T cell receptor (beta chain) is drawn from a study of cytomegalovirus exposure and HLA in healthy donors. Vbeta (60) and Jbeta (13) primers were used in the PCR. Sequencing used immunoSEQ multiplex PCR; TCRdb keeps in-frame clones, though not all of them. This sample carries about 170,000 clones, 80% to 90% of them seen once, and the ten largest clones take less than 2.5%. Study observations and caveats: Cytomegalovirus-associated status was assigned to around 160 TCR beta chains.

CDR1 is SQVTM and CDR2 is ANQGSEA in the germline V gene. J gave up 1 base and V 4 bases, and 9 bases lay outside the gene matches. CDR3 length: 16 residues. Remarks on this clone: The antigen remains unidentified.

The TCR originated in a male donor in good health and CMV-seronegative. This chain joins TRBV29-1 and TRBJ2-1; 8 bases are shared with TRBD2. Sequencing was carried out using PBMCs. The CDR3 loop is CSVVGAGGSSYNEQFF. The DNA for the CDR3 is TGCAGCGTTGTCGGCGCGGGAGGTAGTTCCTACAATGAGCAGTTCTTC.